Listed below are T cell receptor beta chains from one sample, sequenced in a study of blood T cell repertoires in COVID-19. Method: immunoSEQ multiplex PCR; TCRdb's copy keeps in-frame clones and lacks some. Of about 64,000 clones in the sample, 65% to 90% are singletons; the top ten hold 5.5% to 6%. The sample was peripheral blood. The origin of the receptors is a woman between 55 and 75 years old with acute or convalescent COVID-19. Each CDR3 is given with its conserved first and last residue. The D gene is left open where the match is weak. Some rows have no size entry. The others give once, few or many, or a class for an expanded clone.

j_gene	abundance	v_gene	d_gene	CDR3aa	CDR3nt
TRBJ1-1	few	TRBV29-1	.	CSVAQGRGEAFF	TGCAGCGTTGCTCAGGGGAGGGGTGAAGCTTTCTTT
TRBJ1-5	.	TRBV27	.	CASSLSTGGRFSNQPQHF	TGTGCCAGCAGTTTAAGTACTGGGGGCAGGTTTAGCAATCAGCCCCAGCATTTT
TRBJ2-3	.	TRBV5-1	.	CASSTGTDTQYF	TGCGCCAGCAGCACAGGGACAGATACGCAGTATTTT
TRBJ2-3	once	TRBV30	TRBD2	CAWYLSGGKDTQYF	TGTGCCTGGTACCTTAGCGGGGGTAAGGATACGCAGTATTTT
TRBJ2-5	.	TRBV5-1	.	CASSWGPGGGQETQYF	TGCGCCAGCAGCTGGGGGCCTGGGGGCGGCCAAGAGACCCAGTACTTC
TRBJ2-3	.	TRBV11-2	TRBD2	CASSLITSGTDTQYF	TGTGCCAGCAGCTTAATAACTAGCGGCACAGATACGCAGTATTTT
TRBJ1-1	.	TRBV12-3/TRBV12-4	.	CASSLSGGNEAFF	TGTGCCAGCAGTTTATCTGGGGGCAATGAAGCTTTCTTT
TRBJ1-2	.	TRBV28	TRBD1	CASSAQGTGGSHSYGYTF	TGTGCCAGCAGTGCGCAGGGGACAGGGGGCTCCCATTCCTATGGCTACACCTTC
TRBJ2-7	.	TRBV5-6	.	CASSSYRVGESSYEQYF	TGTGCCAGCAGCAGCTACAGGGTGGGGGAGAGCTCCTACGAGCAGTACTTC
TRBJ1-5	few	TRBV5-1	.	CASSLGAGGSNQPQHF	TGCGCCAGCAGCTTGGGGGCGGGGGGTAGCAATCAGCCCCAGCATTTT
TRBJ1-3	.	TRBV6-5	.	CASSYSLEDTGNTIYF	TGTGCCAGCAGTTACTCGCTCGAGGACACTGGAAACACCATATATTTT
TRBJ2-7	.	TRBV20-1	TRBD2	CSASVGGTSYVEQYF	TGCAGTGCTAGTGTGGGGGGGACCTCCTACGTGGAGCAGTACTTC
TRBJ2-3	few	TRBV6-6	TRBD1	CASSRHRGATDTQYF	TGTGCCAGCAGTCGCCACAGGGGTGCAACAGATACGCAGTATTTT
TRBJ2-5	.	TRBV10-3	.	CAISAGDSEETQYF	TGTGCCATCAGCGCCGGGGACTCAGAAGAGACCCAGTACTTC
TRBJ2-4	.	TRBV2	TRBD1	CASRDGTGRLAKNIQYF	TGTGCCAGCAGGGACGGGACAGGAAGGCTAGCCAAAAACATTCAGTACTTC
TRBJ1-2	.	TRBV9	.	CASSVEVTGGYTF	TGTGCCAGCAGCGTAGAGGTAACGGGAGGCTACACCTTC
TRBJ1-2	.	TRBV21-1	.	CASSIPGGQGPFDGYTF	TGTGCCAGCAGCATACCCGGGGGACAGGGGCCCTTTGATGGCTACACCTTC
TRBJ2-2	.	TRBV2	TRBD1	CASSGQGAGELFF	TGTGCCAGCAGTGGACAGGGCGCCGGGGAGCTGTTTTTT
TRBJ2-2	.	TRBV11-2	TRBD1	CASSRNRGLNTGELFF	TGTGCCAGCAGCCGTAACAGGGGCTTGAACACCGGGGAGCTGTTTTTT
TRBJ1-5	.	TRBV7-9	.	CATTLMGHHSNQPQHF	TGTGCCACAACATTAATGGGACACCATAGCAATCAGCCCCAGCATTTT
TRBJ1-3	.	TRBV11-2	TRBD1	CASSLDRSEGNTIYF	TGTGCCAGCAGCTTGGACAGGTCCGAAGGAAACACCATATATTTT
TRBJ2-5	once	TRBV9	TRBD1	CASRPTGTGVETQYF	TGTGCCAGCAGACCTACCGGGACAGGGGTAGAGACCCAGTACTTC
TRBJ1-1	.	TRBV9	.	CASSVDGNTEAFF	TGTGCCAGCAGCGTAGACGGGAACACTGAAGCTTTCTTT
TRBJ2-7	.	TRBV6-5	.	CASSSYRVSYEQYF	TGTGCCAGCAGTTCCTACAGAGTCTCCTACGAGCAGTACTTC
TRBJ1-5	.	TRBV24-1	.	CATSDLLSNQPQHF	TGTGCCACCAGTGATTTGCTTAGCAATCAGCCCCAGCATTTT
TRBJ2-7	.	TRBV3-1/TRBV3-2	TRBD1	CASSPRQGPYEQYF	TGTGCCAGCAGCCCGAGACAGGGGCCCTACGAGCAGTACTTC
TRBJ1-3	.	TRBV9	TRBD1	CASSVGQGAGNTIYF	TGTGCCAGCAGCGTAGGGCAGGGGGCTGGAAACACCATATATTTT
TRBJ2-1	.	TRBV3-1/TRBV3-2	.	CASSQAAGGINEQFF	TGTGCCAGCAGCCAAGCTGCAGGCGGGATCAATGAGCAGTTCTTC